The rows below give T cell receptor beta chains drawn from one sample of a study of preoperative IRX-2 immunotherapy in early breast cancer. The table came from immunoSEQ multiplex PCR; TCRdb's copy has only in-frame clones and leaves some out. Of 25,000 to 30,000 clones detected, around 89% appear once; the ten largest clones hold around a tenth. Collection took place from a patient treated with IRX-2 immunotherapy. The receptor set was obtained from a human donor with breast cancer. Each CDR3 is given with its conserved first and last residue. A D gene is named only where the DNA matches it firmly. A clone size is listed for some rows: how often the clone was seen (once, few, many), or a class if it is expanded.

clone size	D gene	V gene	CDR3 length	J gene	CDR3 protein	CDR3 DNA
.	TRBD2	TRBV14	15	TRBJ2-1	CASSQAAGGPGEQFF	TGTGCCAGCAGCCAAGCGGCGGGGGGGCCGGGTGAGCAGTTCTTC
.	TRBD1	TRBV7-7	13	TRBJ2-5	CASSQGETGEQYF	TGTGCCAGCAGCCAGGGGGAGACCGGGGAGCAGTACTTC
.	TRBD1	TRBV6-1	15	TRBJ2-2	CASRVGQANTGELFF	TGTGCCAGCAGGGTAGGACAGGCTAACACCGGGGAGCTGTTTTTT
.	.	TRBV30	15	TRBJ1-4	CAWSPITGINEKLFF	TGTGCCTGGAGTCCCATCACAGGGATAAATGAAAAACTGTTTTTT
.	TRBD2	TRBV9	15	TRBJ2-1	CASSELAGAYNEQFF	TGTGCCAGCAGCGAGCTAGCGGGAGCCTACAATGAGCAGTTCTTC
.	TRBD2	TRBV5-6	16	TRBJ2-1	CASSWGLAGAANEQFF	TGTGCCAGCAGCTGGGGACTAGCGGGAGCGGCCAATGAGCAGTTCTTC
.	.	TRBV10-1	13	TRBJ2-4	CASSAGGANIQYF	TGCGCCAGCAGTGCCGGAGGGGCGAACATTCAGTACTTC
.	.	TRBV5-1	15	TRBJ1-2	CASSLIPGEGDGYTF	TGCGCCAGCAGCCTGATACCGGGTGAGGGGGATGGCTACACCTTC
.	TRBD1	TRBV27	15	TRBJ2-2	CASSPPGQVTGELFF	TGTGCCAGCAGTCCCCCGGGACAGGTCACCGGGGAGCTGTTTTTT
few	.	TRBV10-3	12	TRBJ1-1	CAISESATGAFF	TGTGCCATCAGTGAGTCGGCTACGGGAGCTTTCTTT
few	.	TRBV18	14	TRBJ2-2	CASSPKQSTGELFF	TGTGCCAGCTCACCAAAACAGAGCACCGGGGAGCTGTTTTTT
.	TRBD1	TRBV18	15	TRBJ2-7	CASSPPGRGQYEQYF	TGTGCCAGCTCACCACCGGGCAGGGGGCAGTACGAGCAGTACTTC
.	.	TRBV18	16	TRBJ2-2	CASSPTGTRNTGELFF	TGTGCCAGCTCACCCACCGGGACTCGGAACACCGGGGAGCTGTTTTTT
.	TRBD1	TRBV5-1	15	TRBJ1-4	CASSLEGQGSEKLFF	TGCGCCAGCAGCTTGGAGGGACAGGGATCGGAAAAACTGTTTTTT
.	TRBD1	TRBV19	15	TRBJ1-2	CASIPTSGTVYGYTF	TGTGCCAGTATTCCGACCTCCGGGACAGTCTATGGCTACACCTTC
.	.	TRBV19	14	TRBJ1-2	CASSVAGENYGYTF	TGTGCCAGTAGTGTGGCCGGGGAGAACTATGGCTACACCTTC
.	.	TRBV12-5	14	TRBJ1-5	CASSLGNSNQPQHF	TGTGCTAGTTCCCTGGGAAATAGCAATCAGCCCCAGCATTTT
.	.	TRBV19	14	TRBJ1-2	CASSIGRLAYGYTF	TGTGCCAGTAGTATCGGTCGCCTAGCCTATGGCTACACCTTC
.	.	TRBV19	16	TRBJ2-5	CASSSTGQNLVETQYF	TGTGCCAGTAGTTCCACCGGACAGAATCTAGTAGAGACCCAGTACTTC
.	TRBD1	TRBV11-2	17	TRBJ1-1	CASSSTRGRGENTEAFF	TGTGCCAGCAGCTCGACACGGGGCAGGGGGGAGAACACTGAAGCTTTCTTT
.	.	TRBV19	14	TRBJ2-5	CASSSSTTKETQYF	TGTGCCAGTAGTTCGTCGACTACGAAAGAGACCCAGTACTTC